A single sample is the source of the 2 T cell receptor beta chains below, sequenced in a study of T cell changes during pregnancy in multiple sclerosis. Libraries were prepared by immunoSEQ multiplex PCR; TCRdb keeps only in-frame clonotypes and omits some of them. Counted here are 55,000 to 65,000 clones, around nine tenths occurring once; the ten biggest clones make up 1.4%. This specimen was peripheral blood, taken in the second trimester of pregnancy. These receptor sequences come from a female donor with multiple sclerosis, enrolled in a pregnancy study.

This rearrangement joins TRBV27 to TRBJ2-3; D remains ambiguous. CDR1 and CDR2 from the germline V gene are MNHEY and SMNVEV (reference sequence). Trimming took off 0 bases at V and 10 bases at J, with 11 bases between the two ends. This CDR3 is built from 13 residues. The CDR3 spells CASSLSGFQSQYF. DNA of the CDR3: TGTGCCAGCAGTTTATCCGGGTTCCAATCGCAGTATTTT.

CDR3 sequence (DNA): TGTGCCAGCTTCGGGGGCGGGAGTCACGGGGAGCTGTTTTTT. Translating it yields CASFGGGSHGELFF. The rearrangement uses TRBV18 and TRBJ2-2, with D possibly being TRBD2 (7 bases). CDR1 is KGHSH, CDR2 LQKENI, per germline. The CDR3 has 14 amino acids. Trimming removed 7 bases at V and 7 bases at J, with 16 bases between.